Sequencing of this TCR beta chain was carried out in a study of blood T cell repertoires in COVID-19 (dated by TCRdb to about 2020). Study-wide context: Collaborator samples came from the United States, Italy and Spain and covered acute and convalescent phases of COVID-19. The dataset comprised deeply sampled blood TCRbeta repertoires from subjects exposed to, actively infected with, or recovered from COVID-19. Where available, HLA class I and class II types were taken from metadata supplied by the sample provider and were not determined by assay-based typing. The material from the prospective study consisted of cDNA or gDNA derived from T cells, B-cell-depleted T cells, or PBMCs. The repertoires were released in a freely available public database intended as a resource for research on the immune response to SARS-CoV-2. Sample metadata almost always included a de-identified subject ID, COVID-19 status, age in years and sex. Samples came from the ongoing ImmuneRACE study (first 160 participants) plus 1,254 subjects from 6 global collaborators.

A second Seattle source provided samples from volunteer blood donors who had recovered from COVID-19. Each collaborating institution followed its own protocols to collect whole blood in K2EDTA tubes. For TCRbeta analysis, collaborators shipped samples in one of three forms: frozen whole blood, isolated PBMCs, or DNA extracted from either of those sample types. TCRbeta CDR3 regions were amplified from genomic DNA by means of the immunoSEQ Assay, a bias-controlled multiplex PCR. The source study handled its data this way. The number of nucleated cells in each sample was estimated from the amplification of reference gene primers within the assay. To quantify the absolute abundance of each unique TCRbeta CDR3 rearrangement, sequence reads were collapsed and filtered. For each sample, productive Simpson clonality was calculated as the square root of Simpson's diversity index over productive rearrangements. This immuneACCESS table, as held by TCRdb, lists in-frame sequences with V and J called but not all clones. Of the missing ones, under half trace to an unresolved V gene in checked studies; the others have no known cause. Clonal size and the V and J genes are those of that table, whereas D and trimming came from the DNA. The sample data list about 190,000 clones, and 70% to 90% of these were observed just once. Jointly, the top ten make up approximately 5.6% of the sample.

The germline V gene supplies CDR1 MNHEY and CDR2 SVGAGI. V and J are truncated by 0 bases and 6 bases respectively, leaving an intervening sequence of 15 bases. Counted from cysteine to phenylalanine, this CDR3 has 15 amino acids. Of all the DNA, just the CDR3 is kept, 45 bases in frame from base 1. With regard to this clone: Its recognized antigen is unknown. Base qualities are not at hand, and no much larger clone is one base apart.

What the work shows at the level of the full study, not this receptor alone: The amount of clinical and demographic metadata varied by source and participant and was provided uncurated.

This TCR derives from a woman in her thirties or forties who had recovered from COVID-19. Sample: peripheral blood. The V and J genes are TRBV6-5 and TRBJ2-7; TRBD1 could be the D gene, as 6 bases match. The DNA reads TGTGCCAGCAGTTACTCATCCCAAGGGGGAGCCGAGCAGTACTTC. This codes for CASSYSSQGGAEQYF.